Listed below are T cell receptor beta chains from one sample, sequenced in a study of T cell responses to AZD1222 COVID-19 vaccine. Profiled with immunoSEQ multiplex PCR; TCRdb holds only in-frame clones, not every one. This table holds 90,000 to 150,000 clones, 90% found once. Specimen: peripheral blood, collected 28 days after the second dose of the MenACWY control vaccine. These receptors were taken from an adult who received the MenACWY meningococcal vaccine as a control. Both conserved end residues are part of each CDR3. The order of the fields is V gene, CDR3 protein.

TRBV6-5 | CASSQQTPIRTQYF
TRBV4-1 | CASSQDRLLDGYTF
TRBV6-5 | CASSYQGGLARYF
TRBV28 | CASSLGQGTYGYTF
TRBV28 | CASSLRLAGVQETQYF
TRBV20-1 | CSASTGSRNTGELFF
TRBV3-1/TRBV3-2 | CASTRANEQFF
TRBV7-7 | CASSQGLAGGLTQYF
TRBV7-2 | CASSAWTPNYGYTF
TRBV5-6 | CASSHNRGGYYGYTF
TRBV4-1 | CASSQDPGEQETQYF
TRBV4-3 | CASSQGTGGLETQYF
TRBV19 | CASSISDLNSGNTIYF
TRBV5-6 | CASSLTVTSTDTQYF
TRBV7-3 | CASSTGQGRAGANVLTF
TRBV18 | CASSPGQLNTEAFF
TRBV28 | CASSPGQGAGYSNQPQHF
TRBV6-1 | CASSEIGNWGELFF
TRBV9 | CASSVGQDNEQFF
TRBV28 | CASSSMLYLDRASEAFF
TRBV27 | CASSYRGDTEAFF
TRBV11-3 | CASSPRTGGISDTQYF